A selection of T cell receptor beta chains follows, all from one sample in a study of blood T cell repertoires in COVID-19. Assay: immunoSEQ multiplex PCR; the TCRdb copy retains only in-frame clones and omits some. The sample includes 160,000 or so clones, around 74% of them seen just once. Source material: peripheral blood. All receptors derive from a woman in her fifties or sixties with COVID-19, enrolled during active disease. Each CDR3 is given with its conserved first and last residue. Fields, in order: J gene, clone size, V gene, D gene, CDR3 protein, CDR3 DNA. A D gene is named only where the DNA matches it firmly. For some rows the clone size is stated as once, few or many, or as a class when expanded; others skip it.

TRBJ2-7 . TRBV9 TRBD1 CASSVRTGPYEQYF TGTGCCAGCAGCGTTAGGACAGGGCCCTACGAGCAGTACTTC
TRBJ1-1 . TRBV19 TRBD1 CASSITGTGAPNTEAFF TGTGCCAGTAGTATAACAGGGACAGGGGCGCCGAACACTGAAGCTTTCTTT
TRBJ2-1 few TRBV5-6 . CASKEGLMSQNEQFF TGTGCCAGCAAGGAGGGCCTCATGAGTCAGAATGAGCAGTTCTTC
TRBJ2-5 . TRBV28 . CASSGGLPQETQYF TGTGCCAGCAGCGGGGGTCTCCCCCAAGAGACCCAGTACTTC
TRBJ1-1 . TRBV5-5 TRBD1 CASSPRQGASTEAFF TGTGCCAGCAGCCCACGACAGGGGGCGAGCACTGAAGCTTTCTTT
TRBJ2-7 . TRBV28 . CASIGGGLSYEQYF TGTGCCAGCATTGGAGGGGGACTATCCTACGAGCAGTACTTC
TRBJ1-4 . TRBV28 . CASRQGSTNEKLFF TGTGCCAGCAGACAGGGATCAACTAATGAAAAACTGTTTTTT
TRBJ2-7 . TRBV6-5 TRBD1 CASSQPGQGNHEQYF TGTGCCAGCAGTCAACCGGGACAGGGGAACCACGAGCAGTACTTC
TRBJ1-2 . TRBV18 TRBD1 CASSPDRDPKNYGYTF TGTGCCAGCTCCCCAGACAGGGACCCGAAGAACTATGGCTACACCTTC
TRBJ1-2 . TRBV19 TRBD1 CASSSLGPRGGYTF TGTGCCAGTAGTTCCCTGGGCCCCAGGGGGGGCTACACCTTC
TRBJ1-5 . TRBV29-1 . CSVGGGGNQPQHF TGCAGCGTGGGGGGTGGGGGCAATCAGCCCCAGCATTTT
TRBJ2-5 . TRBV6-5 . CASSYSTYQETQYF TGTGCCAGCAGTTACTCAACTTACCAAGAGACCCAGTACTTC
TRBJ1-4 . TRBV6-2/TRBV6-3 TRBD1 CASSPPQGGGFNEKLFF TGTGCCAGCAGCCCTCCCCAGGGGGGCGGTTTTAATGAAAAACTGTTTTTT
TRBJ1-6 . TRBV2 . CASRGPWRQSRVWYDYNSPLHF TGTGCCAGCAGAGGACCGTGGAGGCAATCCCGGGTATGGTACGACTATAATTCACCCCTCCACTTT
TRBJ2-3 . TRBV24-1 TRBD2 CATSDRTSGGTDTQYF TGTGCCACCAGTGACCGGACTAGCGGGGGCACAGATACGCAGTATTTT
TRBJ1-3 many TRBV5-1 . CASSLEGNGGNTIYF TGCGCCAGCAGCTTGGAGGGGAACGGTGGAAACACCATATATTTT
TRBJ2-7 . TRBV5-1 . CASSLVQGQTYEQYF TGCGCCAGCAGCTTGGTTCAGGGTCAAACCTACGAGCAGTACTTC
TRBJ1-1 . TRBV2 . CAVRRGARNTEAFF TGTGCCGTTCGCCGGGGGGCACGGAACACTGAAGCTTTCTTT
TRBJ1-6 . TRBV10-2 . CASSESSGGLSSPLHF TGCGCCAGCAGTGAGTCGTCGGGGGGCCTGAGTTCACCCCTCCACTTT
TRBJ2-2 . TRBV7-8 TRBD2 CASSLPSGLSTGELFF TGTGCCAGCAGCTTACCTAGCGGGTTGAGCACCGGGGAGCTGTTTTTT
TRBJ2-2 few TRBV19 . CASSPPSGELFF TGTGCCAGTAGTCCGCCGAGCGGGGAGCTGTTTTTT
TRBJ1-4 . TRBV2 . CASSLQGANEKLFF TGTGCCAGCAGCTTACAGGGTGCTAATGAAAAACTGTTTTTT
TRBJ2-1 . TRBV30 . CAWSERLANEQFF TGTGCCTGGAGTGAGCGCCTAGCAAATGAGCAGTTCTTC
TRBJ1-4 once TRBV7-6 . CASSSGGGDEKLFF TGTGCCAGCAGCTCTGGGGGGGGCGATGAAAAACTGTTTTTT
TRBJ2-2 . TRBV11-3 . CASSRYTGELFF TGTGCCAGCAGCCGGTACACCGGGGAGCTGTTTTTT
TRBJ1-4 . TRBV28 . CASSPRGLDEKLFF TGTGCCAGCAGCCCCAGGGGTCTGGATGAAAAACTGTTTTTT
TRBJ1-5 few TRBV6-2/TRBV6-3 TRBD1 CASSWESRQGLGNQPQHF TGTGCCAGCAGTTGGGAGTCGAGACAGGGTCTTGGCAATCAGCCCCAGCATTTT
TRBJ2-3 few TRBV5-4 . CASSWALGGTDTQYF TGTGCCAGCAGCTGGGCCCTAGGAGGGACAGATACGCAGTATTTT